This TCR beta chain came from a study of breast tumors, draining lymph nodes, adjacent tissues. Samples came from axillary lymph nodes draining the breast cancer. This clonotype has ten or more counts. V was trimmed by 6 bases and J by 4 bases, leaving 13 bases between them. Germline V gene data show CDR1 as LNHDA and CDR2 as SQIVND (reference sequence). The CDR3 is 13 residues long. TCRdb used MiXCR to reprocess the multiplex PCR reads, holding one entry per CDR3 protein. The sample includes 80,000 to 130,000 distinct CDR3 sequences, about 20% of them seen just once. This clonotype originated in a female donor with breast cancer. Some clones in this sample may be carry-over from other donors' samples. Sequencing used axillary lymph node tissue. The chain joins TRBV19 to TRBJ2-7; D perhaps matches TRBD1 (5 bases). Here the CDR3 reads CASRQASRYEQYF. The CDR3 DNA is TGTGCCAGTAGACAGGCCTCAAGGTACGAGCAGTACTTC.